This TCR beta chain derives from a study of Tregs in tolerant kidney transplant recipients. Produced via immunoSEQ multiplex PCR; TCRdb's table is partial and in-frame only. The repertoire includes some 70,000 clones, 84% of them detected once, and 4.5% to 5.5% sits in the top ten. V lost 0 bases, J lost 3 bases, and 6 bases lay in between. Looked up from germline, CDR1 is SGDLS and CDR2 is YYNGEE. The CDR3 runs to 13 residues. Thawed PBMCs were FACS-sorted into unstimulated CD4+CD25+CD127- regulatory T cells, CD4+CD25- non-regulatory cells, CD4 and CD8 cells. Sequenced sample: CD4+ T cells from blood. The V and J genes are TRBV9 and TRBJ1-1; a weak D match, TRBD1 (5 bases). This receptor was taken from a human donor in good health. The CDR3: CASSVGGDTEAFF. The CDR3 DNA sequence: TGTGCCAGCAGCGTAGGGGGGGACACTGAAGCTTTCTTT.